Below, one TCR beta chain is given with its context. TCRdb redid the calling of the PCR reads with MiXCR, one entry per CDR3 protein. The repertoire holds 13,000 or so distinct CDR3 sequences, with approximately 50% as singletons. The sample belongs to a study of tumor-infiltrating lymphocytes in oesophageal squamous cell carcinoma. The CDR3 consists of 15 residues. The ends were cut back, 4 bases at V and 1 base at J, with 11 bases in the middle. Input material: normal esophageal tissue next to the tumor. This receptor was identified in a male donor with esophageal squamous cell carcinoma. The rearrangement joins TRBV12-3 or TRBV12-4 to TRBJ2-1, with D possibly being TRBD1 or TRBD2 (6 bases each). CDR3: CASSYGGTSYNEQFF. CDR3 nucleotide sequence: TGTGCCAGCAGTTACGGCGGGACATCCTACAATGAGCAGTTCTTC.